This entry lists 9 T cell receptor beta chains sequenced from one sample in a study of low-dose radiotherapy and immunotherapy resistance in tumors. Specified time point: after trial treatment. The treatment denotes: LDRT plus nivolumab, ipilimumab, low-dose cyclophosphamide and aspirin (RACIN trial). With TRAV- and TRBV-specific primers, first-strand cDNA was made, covering the alpha and beta chains. TCR amplification ran 15 to 25 PCR cycles using constant-region and V-primer adapter primers. TCRdb re-analysed the reads in MiXCR, keeping a single row per CDR3 protein. This table has roughly 100,000 distinct CDR3 sequences, about 20% appearing once. The sequences come from PBMCs, collected after low-dose radiotherapy plus immunotherapy. These receptors originate from a male donor with prostate cancer.

The chain combines TRBV5-4 with TRBJ1-2, with 10 bases lining up with TRBD1. Germline trimming cut 0 bases from V and 4 bases from J; bases unmatched to any gene: 15. The germline V gene encodes CDR1 SGHNT and CDR2 YYREEE (reference sequence). The CDR3 totals 19 residues. The CDR3 region has the DNA TGTGCCAGCAGCTTGGGTATCTTTGGGACAGGGGCTCAAGGCTATGGCTACACCTTC. It is translated as CASSLGIFGTGAQGYGYTF.

The sample holds many counts of this clonotype. The chain recombines TRBV6-4 with TRBJ2-2; D is unresolved. V was pared by 2 bases and J by 5 bases, with 6 bases between. The germline CDR1 and CDR2 sequences are MRHNA and SNTAGT. This CDR3 region has 13 residues. This CDR3 reads CASSDLETGELFF. The DNA of the CDR3 is TGTGCCAGCAGTGACCTGGAAACCGGGGAGCTGTTTTTT.

As concerns this clonotype: A single base separates this from a much larger clone, so it may be a read error. V and J are TRBV4-1 and TRBJ1-2; possibly TRBD1 for D (5 bases). Germline V gives CDR1 MGHRA, CDR2 YSYEKL. Trimming left V 0 bases short and J 8 bases short, with 13 bases between. The CDR3 spans 14 residues. Here the CDR3 reads CASSQEQRGRGYTF. The CDR3, as DNA: TGCGCCAGCAGCCAAGAGCAGAGGGGCCGGGGCTACACCTTC.

This chain connects TRBV7-2 to TRBJ2-3, with unresolved D. With 1 base removed from V and 2 bases from J, the gap between germline ends came to 7 bases. The CDR3 spans 14 residues. The germline gives CDR1 SGHTA, CDR2 FQGNSA. The CDR3 here is CASSLVIFTDTQYF. The CDR3 DNA follows: TGTGCCAGCAGCTTAGTCATCTTCACAGATACGCAGTATTTT.

This clonotype was seen ten or more times. This sequence joins TRBV19 and TRBJ2-7, with 8 positions matching TRBD1. V was clipped by 4 bases and J by 5 bases; unmatched bases: 1. This CDR3 comprises 12 residues. Per the germline V gene, CDR1 is LNHDA and CDR2 is SQIVND (reference sequence). CDR3 coding DNA: TGTGCCAGTAGTAACAGGGGGAACGAGCAGTACTTC. This translates into CASSNRGNEQYF. Based on the CDR3 plus reference TRBV19 and TRBJ2-7, the full variable domain is DGGITQSPKYLFRKEGQNVTLSCEQNLNHDAMYWYRQDPGQGLRLIYYSQIVNDFQKGDIAEGYSVSREKKESFPLTVTSAQKNPTAFYLCASSNRGNEQYFGPGTRLTVT.

This clonotype showed up many times. The genes are TRBV18 and TRBJ2-7; no clear D gene. The CDR3 runs 14 residues. Germline lookup yields CDR1 KGHSH and CDR2 LQKENI. The V end lost 1 base, the J end lost 7 bases, and 14 bases lay between the germline ends. The CDR3 spells CASSPRPRDGEQYF. The CDR3 DNA is TGTGCCAGCTCACCACGGCCTAGGGATGGGGAGCAGTACTTC. Filled out from reference TRBV18 and TRBJ2-7, the complete variable domain reads NAGVMQNPRHLVRRRGQEARLRCSPMKGHSHVYWYRQLPEEGLKFMVYLQKENIIDESGMPKERFSAEFPKEGPSILRIQQVVRGDSAAYFCASSPRPRDGEQYFGPGTRLTVT.

This clonotype was detected only once. This rearrangement joins TRBV9 to TRBJ2-7, with 8 bases matching TRBD1. Germline lookup yields CDR1 SGDLS and CDR2 YYNGEE. V dropped 3 bases and J dropped 2; count of bases not matched to a gene: 4. This CDR3 is built from 14 residues. The CDR3 sequence is CASSDSDRAYEQYF. Written as DNA, the CDR3 is TGTGCCAGCAGCGACTCGGACAGGGCCTACGAGCAGTACTTC.

The J gene is TRBJ1-2, the V gene TRBV28; 8 bases are shared with TRBD1. This CDR3 has 15 amino acids. Per germline, CDR1 MDHEN and CDR2 SYDVKM. Losses at the gene ends were 6 bases for V and 4 bases for J; bases not matched to a gene: 10. As DNA, the CDR3 is TGTGCCAGCAGCCCTGGACAGGGTGGGTTCTATGGCTACACCTTC. Its protein product is CASSPGQGGFYGYTF.

The table lists this clonotype with many counts. An end of the junction differs from the germline gene, which may be a read error. The V and J genes are TRBV7-2 and TRBJ1-5; 9 bases agree with TRBD1. CDR1 is SGHTA, CDR2 FQGNSA, per germline. The CDR3 consists of 18 residues. CDR3 in amino acids: CASSFDRGGTGSNQPQHF. In nucleotides, the CDR3 is TGTGCCAGCAGCTTCGACAGGGGGGGAACGGGTAGCAACCAGCCCCAGCATTTT.